This T cell receptor beta chain came from a study of blood T cell dynamics during melanoma immunotherapy. The table came from immunoSEQ multiplex PCR; TCRdb's copy has only in-frame clones and leaves some out. The sample includes approximately 7,600 clones, over 75% of them seen just once. CDR1 and CDR2 (germline): GTSNPN, SVGIG (reference sequence). The CDR3 has 13 residues. The V gene end was trimmed by 7 bases and the J gene end by 0 bases; junction bases not matched to a gene: 6. Time point denoted: week 3, after first cycle of checkpoint inhibitor. Sampling occurred pretreatment (T0) and at week 3 (W3), after cycle one of checkpoint blockade. Patients with prior systemic cancer treatment, concomitant immunosuppressants, or other active malignancies were excluded.

This TCR derives from a human donor with melanoma. This chain links TRBV30 with TRBJ2-7; TRBD1 matches at 7 bases. The sample consisted of blood, taken from a patient treated with checkpoint blockade. CDR3 DNA sequence: TGTGCCTCAACAGGGGACAGCTCCTACGAGCAGTACTTC. Translating gives CASTGDSSYEQYF.